This T cell receptor (beta chain) was sequenced for a study of OX40 agonist ivuxolimab in advanced cancers. V trimming: 0 bases; J trimming: 2 bases; junction bases outside the gene matches: 1. This CDR3 has 16 residues. Germline V lookup: CDR1 SGHDN, CDR2 FVKESK. Sequenced by immunoSEQ multiplex PCR; TCRdb stores in-frame clones only, minus some. Among 65,000 to 70,000 clones listed, approximately 90% were seen once. This chain joins TRBV14 and TRBJ2-2, with 9 bases identical to TRBD1. The sequencing used CD4+ or CD8+ T cells sorted from blood, collected in a trial of the OX40 agonist ivuxolimab. This TCR came from an adult with an advanced solid tumor such as melanoma, head and neck, liver or kidney cancer. For the CDR3, the DNA is TGTGCCAGCAGCCAAGAAACAGGGGGCAACACCGGGGAGCTGTTTTTT. Protein product: CASSQETGGNTGELFF.